Following are 8 T cell receptor beta chains from one sample sequenced in a study of T cells in Graves' hyperthyroidism and ophthalmopathy. From RNA transcripts, TCR beta CDR3 regions were amplified. The study used the HTBI primer set for a first-round RT-PCR of the TCR CDR3. One entry per CDR3 protein, called by TCRdb with MiXCR from the multiplex PCR reads. Of around 540,000 distinct CDR3 sequences listed, around 16% are singletons. Specimen: blood. The receptors shown here come from a woman aged 25 to 45 with Graves' ophthalmopathy.

This clonotype was seen ten or more times. The CDR3 nucleotides are TGTGCCAGCTCACAGCGGAGCGGGAGGGTGCGCGAGCAGTACTTC. Encoded protein: CASSQRSGRVREQYF. The V call is TRBV18, the J call TRBJ2-7; 10 bases map to TRBD2. Germline V lookup: CDR1 KGHSH, CDR2 LQKENI. The V gene end was trimmed by 4 bases and the J gene end by 6 bases; junction bases not matched to a gene: 9. This CDR3 has 15 amino acids.

This clonotype came up many times. CDR3 sequence reads: CASSQSGRVSYEQYF. The DNA of the CDR3 is TGTGCCAGCAGCCAGAGCGGGAGGGTCTCCTACGAGCAGTACTTC. The chain uses TRBV6-2 or TRBV6-3 and TRBJ2-7, with 10 bases matching TRBD2. The J segment lost 0 bases and the V segment lost 6 bases, leaving 5 bases of the junction unmatched. Germline V gene sequence: CDR1 MNHEY, CDR2 SVGEGT. The CDR3 is 15 residues long.

This clonotype was counted many times. The chain joins TRBV30 to TRBJ2-2; D is uncertain. Trimming took 0 bases from V and 4 from J, leaving 9 bases between them. The germline CDR1 and CDR2 sequences are GTSNPN and SVGIG (reference sequence). The CDR3 is 14 residues long. The chain's CDR3 is CAWSVKLLTGELFF. The CDR3 DNA is TGTGCCTGGAGTGTGAAGCTCCTCACCGGGGAGCTGTTTTTT.

This clonotype was counted between two and nine times. The chain has TRBV7-9 and TRBJ2-6, with D perhaps assigned TRBD1 or TRBD2 (5 bases each). CDR1 is SEHNR, CDR2 FQNEAQ, per germline (reference sequence). This CDR3 has 19 residues. V lost 4 bases and J 4 bases, leaving 23 bases between the germline ends. The CDR3 here is CASSSEWGSGFMGANVLTF. For the CDR3, the DNA is TGTGCCAGCAGCTCCGAGTGGGGGTCAGGGTTTATGGGGGCCAACGTCCTGACTTTC. The full variable domain, rest sourced from reference TRBV7-9 and TRBJ2-6, is DTGVSQNPRHKITKRGQNVTFRCDPISEHNRLYWYRQTLGQGPEFLTYFQNEAQLEKSRLLSDRFSAERPKGSFSTLEIQRTEQGDSAMYLCASSSEWGSGFMGANVLTFGAGSRLTVL.

This clonotype was found many times. The DNA for the CDR3 is TGTGCCAGCAGCCAACTGGAAGAGACCCAGTACTTC. Its protein product is CASSQLEETQYF. This chain links TRBV3-1 with TRBJ2-5, with D hard to call. The CDR3 has 12 amino acids. Germline V gene sequence: CDR1 LGHDT, CDR2 YNNKEL (reference sequence). Trimming stripped 2 bases from V and 3 bases from J, with 4 bases between.

The sample holds one count of this clonotype. A read error is possible here, since a much larger clone lies one base away. J is TRBJ2-1 and V is TRBV12-3 or TRBV12-4; no clear D. The J call is doubtful: the DNA matches TRBJ2-7 better. The CDR3 length is 13 residues. The DNA for the CDR3 is TGTGCCAGCATGGGAAGCTCCTACAATGAGCAGTACTTC. Translating it yields CASMGSSYNEQYF.

This clonotype was found many times. The chain links TRBV7-2 to TRBJ2-7, with TRBD1 matching 8 bases. The CDR3 has 14 amino acids. Losses at the gene ends were 5 bases for V and 5 bases for J; bases not matched to a gene: 8. Germline V gene sequence: CDR1 SGHTA, CDR2 FQGNSA. CDR3: CASSLTGVGNEQYF. DNA for the CDR3: TGTGCCAGCAGCCTGACAGGGGTCGGGAACGAGCAGTACTTC.

This clonotype was counted at least ten times. The chain is built from TRBV28 and TRBJ2-3; 9 bases align to TRBD2. Germline-derived CDR1 and CDR2 are MDHEN and SYDVKM. With 5 bases clipped from V and 5 bases from J, the junction kept 8 bases outside the gene matches. The CDR3 is 15 residues long. The CDR3 loop is CASSTLAGVKDTQYF. In nucleotides, the CDR3 is TGTGCCAGCAGTACTTTAGCGGGAGTAAAAGATACGCAGTATTTT.